This TCR beta chain was retrieved from a study of molecular identifiers for immune sequencing clone quantification. Study observations and caveats: Clones above 20 RNA copies contained over 97% of effector molecules and under 1% of naive molecules.

This clonotype was counted ten times or more. Its specificity is not known. Sorting recovered naive CD8 T cells on a CD8+CD4-CCR7+CD45RA+ profile. V was shortened by 9 bases and J by 1 base, with 13 bases between the two germline ends. Per germline, CDR1 MNHEY and CDR2 SMNVEV (reference sequence). The CDR3 sequence is 14 residues long. Previously described methods and listed TCR primers were employed for the bulk TCR libraries. TCRdb recomputed calls from the PCR reads with MiXCR, one row per CDR3 protein. Of about 640,000 distinct CDR3 sequences detected, 15% to 20% appear once; the ten largest clones hold 0.85% to 0.9%.

The sequenced sample consisted of naive CD8+ T cells from blood, with Jurkat cell RNA spiked in. The subset: FACS-sorted CD8+CD4-CCR7+CD45RA+ naive T cells. The gene calls are TRBV27 and TRBJ1-5; D call uncertain. The TCR originated in a human donor in good health. Some libraries in this study had Jurkat cell RNA spiked in. DNA of the CDR3: TGTGCCAGTTCTCCGTCAAACAGCAATCAGCCCCAGCATTTT. This sequence encodes CASSPSNSNQPQHF.